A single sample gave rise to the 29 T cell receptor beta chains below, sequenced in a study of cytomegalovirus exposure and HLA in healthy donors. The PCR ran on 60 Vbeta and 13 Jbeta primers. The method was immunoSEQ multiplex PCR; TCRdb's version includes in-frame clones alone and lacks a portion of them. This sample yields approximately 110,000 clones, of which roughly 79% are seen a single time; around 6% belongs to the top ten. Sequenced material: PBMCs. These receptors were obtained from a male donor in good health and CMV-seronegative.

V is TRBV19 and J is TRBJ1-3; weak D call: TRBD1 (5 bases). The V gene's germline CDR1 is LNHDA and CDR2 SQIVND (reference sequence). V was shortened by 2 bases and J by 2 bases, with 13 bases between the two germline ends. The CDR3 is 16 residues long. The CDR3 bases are TGTGCCAGTAGTATAACCCAGGGAGGCCCTGGAAACACCATATATTTT. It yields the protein CASSITQGGPGNTIYF.

CDR3 sequence (DNA): TGTGCCAGCAGCCAAGATGGGACAGTGAATGGCTACACCTTC. This codes for CASSQDGTVNGYTF. The chain carries TRBV14 and TRBJ1-2; 7 nucleotides agree with TRBD1. This CDR3 has 14 amino acids. CDR1 and CDR2 (germline): SGHDN, FVKESK. V lost 0 bases to trimming and J lost 6 bases; unmatched junction nucleotides: 4. The whole variable domain, remainder taken from reference TRBV14 and TRBJ1-2, is EAGVTQFPSHSVIEKGQTVTLRCDPISGHDNLYWYRRVMGKEIKFLLHFVKESKQDESGMPNNRFLAERTGGTYSTLKVQPAELEDSGVYFCASSQDGTVNGYTFGSGTRLTVV.

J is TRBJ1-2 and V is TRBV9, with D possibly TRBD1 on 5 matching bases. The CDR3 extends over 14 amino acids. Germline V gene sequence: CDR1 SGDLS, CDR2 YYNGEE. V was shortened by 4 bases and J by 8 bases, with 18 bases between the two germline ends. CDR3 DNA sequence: TGTGCCAGCAGCCTAACCGTCGACAGAAGCGGCTACACCTTC. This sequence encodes CASSLTVDRSGYTF. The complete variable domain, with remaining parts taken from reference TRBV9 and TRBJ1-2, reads DSGVTQTPKHLITATGQRVTLRCSPRSGDLSVYWYQQSLDQGLQFLIQYYNGEERAKGNILERFSAQQFPDLHSELNLSSLELGDSALYFCASSLTVDRSGYTFGSGTRLTVV.

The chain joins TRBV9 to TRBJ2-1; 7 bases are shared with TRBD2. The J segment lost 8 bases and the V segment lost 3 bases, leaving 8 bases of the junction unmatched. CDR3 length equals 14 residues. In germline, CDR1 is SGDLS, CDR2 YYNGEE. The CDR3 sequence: CASSDPQREYEQFF. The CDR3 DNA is TGTGCCAGCAGCGATCCCCAGCGGGAATATGAGCAGTTCTTC.

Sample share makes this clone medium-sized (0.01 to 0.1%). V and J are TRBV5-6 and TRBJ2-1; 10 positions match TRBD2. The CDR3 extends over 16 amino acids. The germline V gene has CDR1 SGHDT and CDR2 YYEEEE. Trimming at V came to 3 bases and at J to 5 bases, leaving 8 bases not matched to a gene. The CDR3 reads CASSYLAGAAHNEQFF. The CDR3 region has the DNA TGTGCCAGCAGCTATCTAGCGGGGGCCGCCCACAATGAGCAGTTCTTC. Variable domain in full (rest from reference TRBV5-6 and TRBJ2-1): DAGVTQSPTHLIKTRGQQVTLRCSPKSGHDTVSWYQQALGQGPQFIFQYYEEEERQRGNFPDRFSGHQFPNYSSELNVNALLLGDSALYLCASSYLAGAAHNEQFFGPGTRLTVL.

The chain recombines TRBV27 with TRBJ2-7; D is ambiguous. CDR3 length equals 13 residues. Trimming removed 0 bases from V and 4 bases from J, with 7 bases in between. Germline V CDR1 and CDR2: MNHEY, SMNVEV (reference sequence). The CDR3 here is CASSLSVRYEQYF. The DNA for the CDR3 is TGTGCCAGCAGTTTATCAGTCAGGTACGAGCAGTACTTC.

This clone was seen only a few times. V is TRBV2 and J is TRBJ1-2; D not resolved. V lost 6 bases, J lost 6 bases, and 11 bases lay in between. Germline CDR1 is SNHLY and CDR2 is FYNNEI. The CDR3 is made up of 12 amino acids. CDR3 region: CASRRQVDGYTF. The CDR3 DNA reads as TGTGCCAGCAGACGGCAGGTAGATGGCTACACCTTC. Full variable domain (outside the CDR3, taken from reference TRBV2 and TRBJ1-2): EPEVTQTPSHQVTQMGQEVILRCVPISNHLYFYWYRQILGQKVEFLVSFYNNEISEKSEIFDDQFSVERPDGSNFTLKIRSTKLEDSAMYFCASRRQVDGYTFGSGTRLTVV.

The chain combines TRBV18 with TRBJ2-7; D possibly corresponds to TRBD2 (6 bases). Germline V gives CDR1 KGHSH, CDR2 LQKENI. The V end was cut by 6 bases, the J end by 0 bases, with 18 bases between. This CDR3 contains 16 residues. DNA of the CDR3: TGTGCCAGCTCGCCTCGGCGGGACCACACCTCCTACGAGCAGTACTTC. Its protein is CASSPRRDHTSYEQYF.

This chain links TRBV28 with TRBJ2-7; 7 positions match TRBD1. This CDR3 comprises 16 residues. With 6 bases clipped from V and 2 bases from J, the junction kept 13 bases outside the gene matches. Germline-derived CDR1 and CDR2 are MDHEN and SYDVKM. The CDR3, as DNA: TGTGCCAGCAGCATATCATCTTCCGGGACAGCCTACGAGCAGTACTTC. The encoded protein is CASSISSSGTAYEQYF. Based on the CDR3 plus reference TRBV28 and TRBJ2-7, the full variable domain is DVKVTQSSRYLVKRTGEKVFLECVQDMDHENMFWYRQDPGLGLRLIYFSYDVKMKEKGDIPEGYSVSREKKERFSLILESASTNQTSMYLCASSISSSGTAYEQYFGPGTRLTVT.

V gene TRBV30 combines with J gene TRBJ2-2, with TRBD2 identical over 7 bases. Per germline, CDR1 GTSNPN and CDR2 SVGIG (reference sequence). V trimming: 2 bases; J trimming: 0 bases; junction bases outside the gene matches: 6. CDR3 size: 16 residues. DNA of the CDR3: TGTGCCTGGAGTACTGGGAGGGCCTCGAACACCGGGGAGCTGTTTTTT. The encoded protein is CAWSTGRASNTGELFF.

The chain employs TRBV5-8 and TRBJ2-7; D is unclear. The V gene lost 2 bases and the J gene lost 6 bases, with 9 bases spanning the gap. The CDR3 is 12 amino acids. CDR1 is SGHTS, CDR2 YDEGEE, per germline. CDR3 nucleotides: TGTGCCAGCAGCTTCCTAGTCGGCGAGCAGTACTTC. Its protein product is CASSFLVGEQYF.

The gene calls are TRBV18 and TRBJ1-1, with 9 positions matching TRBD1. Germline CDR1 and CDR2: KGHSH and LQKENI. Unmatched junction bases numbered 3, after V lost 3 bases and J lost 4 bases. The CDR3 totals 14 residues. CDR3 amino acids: CASSPGQGITEAFF. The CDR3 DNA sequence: TGTGCCAGCTCACCCGGACAGGGGATCACTGAAGCTTTCTTT. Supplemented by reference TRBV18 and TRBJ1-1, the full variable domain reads NAGVMQNPRHLVRRRGQEARLRCSPMKGHSHVYWYRQLPEEGLKFMVYLQKENIIDESGMPKERFSAEFPKEGPSILRIQQVVRGDSAAYFCASSPGQGITEAFFGQGTRLTVV.

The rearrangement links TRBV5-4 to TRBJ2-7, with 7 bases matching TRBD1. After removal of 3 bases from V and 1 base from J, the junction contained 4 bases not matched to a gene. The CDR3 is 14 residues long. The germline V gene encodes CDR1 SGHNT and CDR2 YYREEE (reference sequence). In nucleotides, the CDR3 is TGTGCCAGCAGCTCCGGACAGGATTCCTACGAGCAGTACTTC. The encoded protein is CASSSGQDSYEQYF.

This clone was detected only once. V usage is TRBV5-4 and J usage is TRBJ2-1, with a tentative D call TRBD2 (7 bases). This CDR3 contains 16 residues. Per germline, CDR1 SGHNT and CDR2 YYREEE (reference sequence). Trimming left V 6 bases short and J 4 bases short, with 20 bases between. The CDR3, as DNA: TGTGCCAGCACAAAATCGGGGGGCCTCTCATACAATGAGCAGTTCTTC. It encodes CASTKSGGLSYNEQFF.

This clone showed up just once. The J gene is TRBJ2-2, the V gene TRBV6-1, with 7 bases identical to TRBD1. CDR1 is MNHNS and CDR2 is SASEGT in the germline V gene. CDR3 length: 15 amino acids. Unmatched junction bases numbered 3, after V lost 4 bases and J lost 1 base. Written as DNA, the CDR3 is TGTGCCAGCAGTGGACAGGGCCGGAACACCGGGGAGCTGTTTTTT. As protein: CASSGQGRNTGELFF.

This CDR3 reads CASTGGRTHDQPQHF. CDR3 DNA sequence: TGTGCCAGCACCGGAGGCAGGACCCATGATCAGCCCCAGCATTTT. The chain joins TRBV2 to TRBJ1-5; no clear D gene. This CDR3 has 15 residues. Trimming removed 7 bases from V and 5 bases from J, with 18 bases in between. Germline assignment: CDR1 SNHLY and CDR2 FYNNEI. Full variable domain (remainder filled in from reference TRBV2 and TRBJ1-5): EPEVTQTPSHQVTQMGQEVILRCVPISNHLYFYWYRQILGQKVEFLVSFYNNEISEKSEIFDDQFSVERPDGSNFTLKIRSTKLEDSAMYFCASTGGRTHDQPQHFGDGTRLSIL.

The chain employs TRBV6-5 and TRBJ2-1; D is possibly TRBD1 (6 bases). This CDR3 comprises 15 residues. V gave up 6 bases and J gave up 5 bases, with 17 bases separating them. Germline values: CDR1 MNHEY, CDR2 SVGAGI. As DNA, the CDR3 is TGTGCCAGCAGCCGCGCCCCAGGGGTCCACAATGAGCAGTTCTTC. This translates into CASSRAPGVHNEQFF.

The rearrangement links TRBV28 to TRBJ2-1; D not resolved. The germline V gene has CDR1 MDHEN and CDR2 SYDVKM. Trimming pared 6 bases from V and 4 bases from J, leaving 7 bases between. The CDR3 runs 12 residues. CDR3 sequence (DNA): TGTGCCAGCAGATGGCAGTACAATGAGCAGTTCTTC. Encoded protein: CASRWQYNEQFF.

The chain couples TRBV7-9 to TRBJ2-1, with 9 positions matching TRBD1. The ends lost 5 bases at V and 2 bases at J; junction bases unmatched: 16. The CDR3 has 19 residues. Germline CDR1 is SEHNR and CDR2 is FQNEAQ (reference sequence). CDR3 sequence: CASSQPDRDREVAYNEQFF. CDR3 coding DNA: TGTGCCAGCAGCCAGCCGGACCGGGACAGGGAAGTCGCCTACAATGAGCAGTTCTTC.

The CDR3 nucleotides read TGTGCCAGCAGGAAACTAGCCGCCGAGCAGTACTTC. It yields the protein CASRKLAAEQYF. The chain has TRBV7-2 and TRBJ2-7; D might be TRBD2 (6 bases). The ends were cut back, 6 bases at V and 6 bases at J, with 12 bases in the middle. The CDR3 has 12 residues. Germline CDR1 reads SGHTA; CDR2 reads FQGNSA.

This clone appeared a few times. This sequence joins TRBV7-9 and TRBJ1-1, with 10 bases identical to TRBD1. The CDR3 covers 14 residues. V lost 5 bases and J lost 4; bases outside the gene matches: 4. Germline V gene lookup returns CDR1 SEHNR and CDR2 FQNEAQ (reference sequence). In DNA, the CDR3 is TGTGCCAGCAGCCGAGGACAGGGGGGCACTGAAGCTTTCTTT. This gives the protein CASSRGQGGTEAFF.

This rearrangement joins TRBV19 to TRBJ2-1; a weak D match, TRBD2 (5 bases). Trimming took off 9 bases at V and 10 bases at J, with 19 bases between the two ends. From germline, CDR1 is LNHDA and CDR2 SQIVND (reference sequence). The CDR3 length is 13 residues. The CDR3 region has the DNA TGTGCCAGCACGCTAGCAACATTCGGGGAGCAGTTCTTC. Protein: CASTLATFGEQFF.

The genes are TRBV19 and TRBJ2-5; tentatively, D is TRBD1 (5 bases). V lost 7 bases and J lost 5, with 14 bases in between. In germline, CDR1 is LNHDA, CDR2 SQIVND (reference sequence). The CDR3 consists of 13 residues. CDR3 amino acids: CASMMTAGETQYF. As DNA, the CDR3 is TGTGCCAGTATGATGACAGCCGGGGAGACCCAGTACTTC.

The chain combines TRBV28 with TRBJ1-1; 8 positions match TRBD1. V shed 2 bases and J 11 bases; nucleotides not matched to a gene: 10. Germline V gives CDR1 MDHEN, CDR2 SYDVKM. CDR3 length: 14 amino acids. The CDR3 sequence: CASSLTPGGPGAFF. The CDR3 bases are TGTGCCAGCAGTTTAACCCCAGGGGGCCCTGGGGCTTTCTTT.

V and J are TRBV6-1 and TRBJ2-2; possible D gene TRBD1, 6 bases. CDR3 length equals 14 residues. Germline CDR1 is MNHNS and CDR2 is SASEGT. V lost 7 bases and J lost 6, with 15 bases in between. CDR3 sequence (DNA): TGTGCCAGCACTCAGAGTAACAGGGCCGGGGAGCTGTTTTTT. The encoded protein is CASTQSNRAGELFF.

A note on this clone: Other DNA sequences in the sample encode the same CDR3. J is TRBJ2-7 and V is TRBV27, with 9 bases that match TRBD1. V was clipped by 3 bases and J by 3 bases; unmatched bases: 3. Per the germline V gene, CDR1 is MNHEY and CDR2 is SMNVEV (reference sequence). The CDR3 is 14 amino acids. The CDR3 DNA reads TGTGCCAGCAGTTTGGACAGGGGAAACTACGAGCAGTACTTC. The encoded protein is CASSLDRGNYEQYF.

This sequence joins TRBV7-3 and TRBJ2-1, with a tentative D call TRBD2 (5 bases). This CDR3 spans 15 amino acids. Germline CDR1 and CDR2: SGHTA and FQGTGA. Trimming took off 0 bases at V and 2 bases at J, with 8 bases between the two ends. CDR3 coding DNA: TGTGCCAGCAGCTTAACCCGGGAAGCCTACAATGAGCAGTTCTTC. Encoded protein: CASSLTREAYNEQFF.

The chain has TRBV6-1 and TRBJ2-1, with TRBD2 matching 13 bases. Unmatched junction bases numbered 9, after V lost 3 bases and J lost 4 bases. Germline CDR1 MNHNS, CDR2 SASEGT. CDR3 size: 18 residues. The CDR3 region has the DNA TGTGCCAGCAGTGAGGGGAGGACTAGCGGGAGAGGTTACAATGAGCAGTTCTTC. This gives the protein CASSEGRTSGRGYNEQFF.

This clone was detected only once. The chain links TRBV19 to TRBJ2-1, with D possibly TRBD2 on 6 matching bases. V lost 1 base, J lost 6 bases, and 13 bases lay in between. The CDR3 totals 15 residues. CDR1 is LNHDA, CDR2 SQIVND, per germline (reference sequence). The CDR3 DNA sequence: TGTGCCAGTAGTATAGGGGGAGGCGAGGGCAATGAGCAGTTCTTC. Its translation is CASSIGGGEGNEQFF.